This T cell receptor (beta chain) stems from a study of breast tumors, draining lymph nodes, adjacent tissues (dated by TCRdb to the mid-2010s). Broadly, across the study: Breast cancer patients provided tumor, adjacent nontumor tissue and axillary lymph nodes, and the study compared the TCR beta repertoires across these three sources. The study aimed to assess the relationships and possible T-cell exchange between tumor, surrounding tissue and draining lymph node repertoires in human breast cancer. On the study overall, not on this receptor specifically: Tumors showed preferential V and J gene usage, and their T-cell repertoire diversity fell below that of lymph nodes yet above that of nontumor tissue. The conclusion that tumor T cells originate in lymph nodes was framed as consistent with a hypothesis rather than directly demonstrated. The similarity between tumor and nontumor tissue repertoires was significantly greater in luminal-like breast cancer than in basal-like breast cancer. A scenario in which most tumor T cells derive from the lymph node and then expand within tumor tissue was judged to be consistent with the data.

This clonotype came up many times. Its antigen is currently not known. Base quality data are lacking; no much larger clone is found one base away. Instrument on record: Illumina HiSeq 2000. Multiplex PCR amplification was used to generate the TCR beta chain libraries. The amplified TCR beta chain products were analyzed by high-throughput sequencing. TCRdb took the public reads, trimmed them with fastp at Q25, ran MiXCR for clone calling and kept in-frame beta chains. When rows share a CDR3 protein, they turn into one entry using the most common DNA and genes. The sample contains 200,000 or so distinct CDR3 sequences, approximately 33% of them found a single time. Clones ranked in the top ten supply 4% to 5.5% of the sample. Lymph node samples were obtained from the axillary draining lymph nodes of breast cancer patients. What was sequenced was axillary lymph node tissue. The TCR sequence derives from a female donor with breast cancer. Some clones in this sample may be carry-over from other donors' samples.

The nucleotide sequence is given as TGTGCCAGCAGGACACTAGCGGGGGGCCCACTGAACACCGGGGAGCTGTTTTTT. It codes for CASRTLAGGPLNTGELFF. The sequence joins TRBV6-6 to TRBJ2-2; the junction holds 12 bases that match TRBD2. The CDR3 measures 18 amino acids from cysteine to phenylalanine. The kept DNA is CDR3 alone, 54 bases in frame from the first base. Relative to germline, V is missing 6 bases and J is missing 1 base, with 9 bases of the junction outside any gene match. Reading the germline V gene (reference sequence) gives CDR1 MNHNY and CDR2 SVGAGI.